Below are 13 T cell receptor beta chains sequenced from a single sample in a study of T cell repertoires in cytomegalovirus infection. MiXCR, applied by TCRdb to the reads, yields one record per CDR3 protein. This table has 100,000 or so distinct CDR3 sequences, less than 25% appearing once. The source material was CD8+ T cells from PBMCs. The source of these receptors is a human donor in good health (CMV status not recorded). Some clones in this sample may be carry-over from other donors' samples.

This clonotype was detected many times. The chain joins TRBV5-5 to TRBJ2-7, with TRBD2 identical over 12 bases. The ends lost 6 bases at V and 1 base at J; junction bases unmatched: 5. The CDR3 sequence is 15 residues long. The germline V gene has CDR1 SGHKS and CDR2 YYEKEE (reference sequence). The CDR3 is CASTVGLAGSYEQYF. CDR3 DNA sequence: TGTGCCAGCACCGTAGGACTAGCGGGATCCTACGAGCAGTACTTC.

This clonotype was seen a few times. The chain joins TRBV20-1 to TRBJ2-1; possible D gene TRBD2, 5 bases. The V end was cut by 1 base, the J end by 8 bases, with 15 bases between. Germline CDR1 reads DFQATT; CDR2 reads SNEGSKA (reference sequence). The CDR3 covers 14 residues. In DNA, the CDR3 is TGCAGTGCTAGAGCTTTAGCGTCAGACGATGAGCAGTTCTTC. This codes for CSARALASDDEQFF.

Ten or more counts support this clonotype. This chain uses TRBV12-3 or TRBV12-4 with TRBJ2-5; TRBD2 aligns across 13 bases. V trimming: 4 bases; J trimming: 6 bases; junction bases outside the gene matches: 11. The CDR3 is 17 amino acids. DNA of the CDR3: TGTGCCAGCAGTTACCGGACTAGCGGGAGAGAGACCAAGACCCAGTACTTC. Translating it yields CASSYRTSGRETKTQYF.

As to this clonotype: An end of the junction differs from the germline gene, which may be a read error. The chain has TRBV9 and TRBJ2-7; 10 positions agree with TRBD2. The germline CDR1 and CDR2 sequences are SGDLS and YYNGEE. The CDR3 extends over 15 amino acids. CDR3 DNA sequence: TGCGCCAGCAGCGGAGGACTAGCGGACTCCTACGAGCAGTACTTC. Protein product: CASSGGLADSYEQYF.

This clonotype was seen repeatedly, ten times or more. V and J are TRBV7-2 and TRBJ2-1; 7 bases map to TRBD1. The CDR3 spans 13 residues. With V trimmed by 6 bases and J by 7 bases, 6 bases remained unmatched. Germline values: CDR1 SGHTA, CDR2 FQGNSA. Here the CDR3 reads CASRVQGNNEQFF. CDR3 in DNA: TGTGCCAGCAGGGTACAGGGGAATAATGAGCAGTTCTTC.

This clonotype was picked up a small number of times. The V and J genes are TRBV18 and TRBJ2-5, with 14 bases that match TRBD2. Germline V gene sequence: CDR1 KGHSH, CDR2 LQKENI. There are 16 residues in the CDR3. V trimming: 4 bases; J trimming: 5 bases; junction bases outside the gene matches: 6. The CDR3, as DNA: TGTGCCAGCTCACTTCAGGGGACTAGCGGGAGTGAGACCCAGTACTTC. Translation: CASSLQGTSGSETQYF. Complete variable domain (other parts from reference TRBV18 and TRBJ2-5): NAGVMQNPRHLVRRRGQEARLRCSPMKGHSHVYWYRQLPEEGLKFMVYLQKENIIDESGMPKERFSAEFPKEGPSILRIQQVVRGDSAAYFCASSLQGTSGSETQYFGPGTRLLVL.

Here the CDR3 reads CASSTRTTRETQYF. As DNA, the CDR3 is TGTGCCAGCAGCACCCGGACTACTAGAGAGACCCAGTACTTC. The chain employs TRBV7-1 and TRBJ2-5; possible D gene TRBD2, 6 bases. TRBV7-1 is filed as an ORF, its function uncertain. The CDR3 runs 14 residues. The V end was cut by 5 bases, the J end by 4 bases, with 14 bases between.

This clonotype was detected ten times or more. The CDR3 is CASSGREGTSNNEQFF. CDR3 nucleotides: TGTGCCAGCAGCGGGAGGGAGGGGACTAGCAACAATGAGCAGTTCTTC. The chain links TRBV7-9 to TRBJ2-1; 9 bases map to TRBD2. This CDR3 spans 16 amino acids. Germline trimming cut 5 bases from V and 5 bases from J; bases unmatched to any gene: 10. Germline V CDR1 and CDR2: SEHNR, FQNEAQ (reference sequence).

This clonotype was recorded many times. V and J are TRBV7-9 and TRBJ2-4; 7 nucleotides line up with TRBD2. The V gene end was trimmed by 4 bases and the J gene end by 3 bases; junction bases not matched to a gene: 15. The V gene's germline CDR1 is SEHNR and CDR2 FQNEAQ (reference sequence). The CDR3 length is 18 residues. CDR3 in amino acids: CASSSNTNMAGVKNIQYF. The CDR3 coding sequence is TGTGCCAGCAGCTCCAACACCAATATGGCGGGGGTCAAAAACATTCAGTACTTC. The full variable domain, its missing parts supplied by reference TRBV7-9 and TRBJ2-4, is DTGVSQNPRHKITKRGQNVTFRCDPISEHNRLYWYRQTLGQGPEFLTYFQNEAQLEKSRLLSDRFSAERPKGSFSTLEIQRTEQGDSAMYLCASSSNTNMAGVKNIQYFGAGTRLSVL.

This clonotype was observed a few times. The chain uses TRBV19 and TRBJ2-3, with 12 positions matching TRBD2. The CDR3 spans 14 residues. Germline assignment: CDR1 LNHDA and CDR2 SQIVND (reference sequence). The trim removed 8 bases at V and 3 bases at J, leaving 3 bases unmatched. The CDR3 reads CASGGLAGTDTQYF. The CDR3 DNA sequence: TGTGCCAGTGGAGGACTAGCGGGAACAGATACGCAGTATTTT.

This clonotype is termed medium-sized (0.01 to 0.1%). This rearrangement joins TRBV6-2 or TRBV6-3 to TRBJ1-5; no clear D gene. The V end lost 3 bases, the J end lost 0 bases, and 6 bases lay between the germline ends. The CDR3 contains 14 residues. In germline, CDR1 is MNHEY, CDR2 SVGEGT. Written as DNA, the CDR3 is TGTGCCAGCAGTTATTGGTCTAGCAATCAGCCCCAGCATTTT. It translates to CASSYWSSNQPQHF.

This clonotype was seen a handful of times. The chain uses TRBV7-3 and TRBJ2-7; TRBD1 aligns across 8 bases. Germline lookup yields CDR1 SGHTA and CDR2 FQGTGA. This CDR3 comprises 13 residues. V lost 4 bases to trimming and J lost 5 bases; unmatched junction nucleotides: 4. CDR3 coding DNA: TGTGCCAGCAGCTCGGACAGGGCGGACGAGCAGTACTTC. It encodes CASSSDRADEQYF.

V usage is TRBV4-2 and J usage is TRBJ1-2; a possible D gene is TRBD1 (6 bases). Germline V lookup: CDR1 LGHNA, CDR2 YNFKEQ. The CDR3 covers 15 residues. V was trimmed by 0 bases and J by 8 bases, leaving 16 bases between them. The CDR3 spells CASSQDFMGAGGYTF. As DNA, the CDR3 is TGTGCCAGCAGCCAAGACTTTATGGGGGCAGGAGGCTACACCTTC.